Listed here are 20 T cell receptor beta chains from one sample, sequenced in a study of shared clonotypes between healthy human individuals. Assay: immunoSEQ multiplex PCR; the TCRdb copy retains only in-frame clones and omits some. This sample has roughly 410,000 clones; 96% occur once, and the top ten carry around 0.29%. The sample was memory CD8+ T cells sorted from blood. Subset meaning: CD45RO+ cells pooled with CCR7-negative TemRA cells. These receptors came from a man younger than 40 in good health.

The chain carries TRBV15 and TRBJ2-2; 7 bases fit TRBD2. CDR1 LNHNV and CDR2 YYDKDF come from the germline V gene (reference sequence). The CDR3 sequence is 14 residues long. With V trimmed by 1 base and J by 6 bases, 2 bases remained unmatched. The CDR3 here is CATSRVAGAGELFF. The CDR3 region has the DNA TGTGCCACCAGCAGAGTGGCGGGAGCCGGGGAGCTGTTTTTT.

This chain joins TRBV6-6 and TRBJ1-2; D uncertain. CDR1 is MNHNY and CDR2 is SVGAGI in the germline V gene (reference sequence). CDR3 length: 12 amino acids. V was pared by 7 bases and J by 6 bases, with 12 bases between. The CDR3 loop is CASTAVPDGYTF. The CDR3 DNA is TGTGCCAGCACGGCAGTTCCCGATGGCTACACCTTC.

Written as DNA, the CDR3 is TGTGCCAGCAGCCCAAAGGCTATCTACGAGCAGTACTTC. Its protein is CASSPKAIYEQYF. The rearrangement uses TRBV6-6 and TRBJ2-7, with D uncertain. Germline V gene lookup returns CDR1 MNHNY and CDR2 SVGAGI (reference sequence). V was shortened by 6 bases and J by 3 bases, with 12 bases between the two germline ends. This CDR3 has 13 amino acids.

The chain couples TRBV30 to TRBJ1-2; 9 bases are a match to TRBD1. Germline CDR1 is GTSNPN and CDR2 is SVGIG (reference sequence). This CDR3 is built from 13 residues. The trim removed 2 bases at V and 7 bases at J, leaving 5 bases unmatched. In DNA, the CDR3 is TGTGCCTGGAGTAAGGGACAGGGTTTTGGCTACACCTTC. It is translated as CAWSKGQGFGYTF.

The rearrangement joins TRBV5-1 to TRBJ2-5; TRBD2 matches at 15 bases. Germline assignment: CDR1 SGHRS and CDR2 YFSETQ. The trim removed 5 bases at V and 2 bases at J, leaving 10 bases unmatched. The CDR3 length is 18 residues. The CDR3 DNA follows: TGCGCCAGCAGACTAGGACTAGCGGGAGGGTGGACTCAAGAGACCCAGTACTTC. It codes for CASRLGLAGGWTQETQYF.

The chain employs TRBV9 and TRBJ2-2, with 12 bases identical to TRBD2. V shed 0 bases, J shed 4 bases, and the junction held 4 bases outside the gene matches. CDR3 length equals 17 residues. Germline CDR1 SGDLS, CDR2 YYNGEE. The CDR3 sequence is CASSVAASGRATGELFF. As DNA, the CDR3 is TGTGCCAGCAGCGTAGCTGCTAGCGGGAGGGCCACCGGGGAGCTGTTTTTT.

This chain uses TRBV25-1 with TRBJ1-2; 8 bases are shared with TRBD1. V was clipped by 4 bases and J by 13 bases; unmatched bases: 5. Germline loops: CDR1 MGHDK, CDR2 SYGVNS. This CDR3 is 11 amino acids long. CDR3 bases: TGTGCCAGCAGTGTGGGGGACAGGCGCACCTTC. Its protein is CASSVGDRRTF.

CDR3 protein: CASSLQGIVAGAEQFF. CDR3 DNA: TGTGCCAGCAGCTTGCAGGGAATTGTAGCGGGAGCTGAGCAGTTCTTC. The V and J genes are TRBV5-4 and TRBJ2-1; TRBD2 matches at 9 bases. The CDR3 has 16 amino acids. The ends lost 1 base at V and 9 bases at J; junction bases unmatched: 11. The V gene's germline CDR1 is SGHNT and CDR2 YYREEE (reference sequence).

This clone was counted a few times. V usage is TRBV25-1 and J usage is TRBJ1-1; D unclear. The germline CDR1 and CDR2 sequences are MGHDK and SYGVNS. The length of the CDR3 is 15 residues. Trimming pared 5 bases from V and 0 bases from J, leaving 13 bases between. The CDR3, as DNA: TGTGCCAGCAGTCCATCCGGGTTCATGAACACTGAAGCTTTCTTT. The encoded protein is CASSPSGFMNTEAFF.

The chain uses TRBV10-1 and TRBJ2-7; 11 nucleotides match TRBD2. The CDR3 runs to 12 residues. The germline gives CDR1 WNHNN, CDR2 SYGVQD (reference sequence). Trimming at V came to 9 bases and at J to 5 bases, leaving 3 bases not matched to a gene. The CDR3 here is CARLAGDNEQYF. CDR3 DNA sequence: TGCGCCAGACTAGCGGGAGACAACGAGCAGTACTTC.

V is TRBV9 and J is TRBJ1-4, with unresolved D. Trimming shortened V by 2 bases and J by 1 base, and 9 bases separated the two germline ends. The CDR3 spans 15 residues. The germline gives CDR1 SGDLS, CDR2 YYNGEE. DNA for the CDR3: TGTGCCAGCAGCGTCATGGGAGAAACTAATGAAAAACTGTTTTTT. Translation gives CASSVMGETNEKLFF.

This chain joins TRBV2 and TRBJ2-4; D is uncertain. CDR1 is SNHLY, CDR2 FYNNEI, per germline. This CDR3 has 11 amino acids. V was clipped by 2 bases and J by 8 bases, with 4 bases between them. The CDR3 region has the DNA TGTGCCAGCAGTGAACGGGACATTCAGTACTTC. Its protein product is CASSERDIQYF.

In nucleotides, the CDR3 is TGTGCCAGCAGTGACGAGGGCTCTGGGGCCAACGTCCTGACTTTC. Its protein is CASSDEGSGANVLTF. This chain connects TRBV25-1 to TRBJ2-6; a possible D gene is TRBD2 (5 bases). The CDR3 contains 15 residues. Trimming took 3 bases from V and 0 from J, leaving 6 bases between them. Germline V gives CDR1 MGHDK, CDR2 SYGVNS.

This rearrangement joins TRBV29-1 to TRBJ2-5, with 7 bases fitting TRBD2. The junction had 12 bases not matched to a gene; V was cut back by 1 base and J by 4 bases. The CDR3 runs to 16 residues. Germline CDR1 reads SQVTM; CDR2 reads ANQGSEA. CDR3 region: CSVEGYWGGRSETQYF. CDR3 bases: TGCAGCGTTGAAGGGTACTGGGGCGGGAGATCAGAGACCCAGTACTTC.

The gene calls are TRBV5-1 and TRBJ1-1, with a tentative D call TRBD1 (5 bases). CDR1 is SGHRS, CDR2 YFSETQ, per germline. The CDR3 sequence is 15 residues long. V was pared by 4 bases and J by 3 bases, with 16 bases between. CDR3: CASSTFYRGDTEAFF. The CDR3 bases are TGCGCCAGCAGCACTTTCTACCGGGGGGACACTGAAGCTTTCTTT.

The rearrangement uses TRBV30 and TRBJ2-1, with 8 bases that match TRBD2. The CDR3 totals 16 residues. Per germline, CDR1 GTSNPN and CDR2 SVGIG (reference sequence). The V segment lost 0 bases and the J segment 4 bases; nucleotides outside the gene matches: 8. The CDR3 is CAWSVLGGRQYNEQFF. The DNA for the CDR3 is TGTGCCTGGAGTGTACTCGGCGGGAGGCAGTACAATGAGCAGTTCTTC.

This chain links TRBV5-8 with TRBJ2-4, with 7 bases matching TRBD2. J was trimmed by 1 base and V by 0 bases; bases with no gene match: 10. The CDR3 is 18 amino acids. The germline V gene has CDR1 SGHTS and CDR2 YDEGEE. The CDR3 reads CASSLAMSGIRAKNIQYF. As DNA, the CDR3 is TGTGCCAGCAGCTTGGCAATGAGCGGGATCCGGGCCAAAAACATTCAGTACTTC.

The chain has TRBV11-2 and TRBJ2-1; 7 positions agree with TRBD2. Trimming removed 5 bases from V and 2 bases from J; junction bases left unmatched: 9. CDR1 and CDR2 (germline): SGHAT, FQNNGV. CDR3 length equals 16 residues. Here the CDR3 reads CASSEHSGPAYNEQFF. The CDR3 nucleotides are TGTGCCAGCAGCGAACATAGCGGGCCCGCCTACAATGAGCAGTTCTTC.

This chain links TRBV5-6 with TRBJ2-3; 8 nucleotides match TRBD1. Germline V CDR1 and CDR2: SGHDT, YYEEEE. The V gene end was trimmed by 0 bases and the J gene end by 9 bases; junction bases not matched to a gene: 15. This CDR3 has 17 residues. The CDR3 DNA reads as TGTGCCAGCAGCTTGGGAGACAGGGGTTCGGGTGGACACACGCAGTATTTT. It encodes CASSLGDRGSGGHTQYF.

As regards this clone: Other DNA sequences in this specimen translate into the identical CDR3. The chain couples TRBV7-9 to TRBJ2-7; D remains unclear. CDR3 size: 12 residues. The germline V gene encodes CDR1 SEHNR and CDR2 FQNEAQ (reference sequence). Trimming pared 1 base from V and 1 base from J, leaving 2 bases between. The CDR3, as DNA: TGTGCCAGCAGCTTAGTTTCCTACGAGCAGTACTTC. Translated, it gives CASSLVSYEQYF.